This record concerns one TCR beta chain sequence. Its antigen is currently not known. No base quality information exists; no much larger clone differs at one position. The library was made by the immunoSEQ multiplex PCR assay. A mixture of 60 forward primers for TCR Vbeta segments and 13 reverse primers for TCR Jbeta segments was used in the multiplex PCR. Amplification of the CDR3 region of rearranged TCR beta genes was performed with a multiplex PCR assay on genomic DNA. The Illumina HiSeq System was used to sequence the amplified TCR beta libraries as 87-base-pair reads. In the authors' own workflow: A later analysis counted approximately 84 million unique TCR beta chains across the 640 or so repertoires, and 10 million to 11 million of these chains were shared by at least two donors. Raw reads were error-corrected and collapsed into unique sequences with a nearest-neighbor algorithm that merged closely related sequences to remove PCR and sequencing errors. Alignment of CDR3 sequences to IMGT reference sequences was used to assign V, D and J gene segments. For a sequence to be retained, at least a six-nucleotide match to both a V gene segment and a J gene segment was required. A rearrangement was called productive if the CDR3 had no stop codons and remained in frame with V and J, and every other rearrangement was called non-productive. Following IMGT convention, CDR3 was defined as the stretch from the second conserved V-encoded cysteine to the conserved J-encoded phenylalanine. The earlier analysis of about 640 of the donors excluded any sequence lacking an unambiguous match to a single V gene segment. In an earlier analysis of approximately 610 of the donors, V segments were called functional above 56.7% productive rearrangements and were called segregating when the between-donor standard deviation exceeded 5%. To diagnose cytomegalovirus status from the catalog of TCR beta chain sequences, a statistical classification framework was built. V and J gene assignment, in a later analysis, came from comparing TCR nucleotide sequences with IMGT/GENE-DB human TR gene sequences. In a later analysis, CDR3 sequences and most-parsimonious VDJ recombination scenarios were assigned using the TCRdist pipeline. In a later analysis, every TCR beta chain was defined by the combination of its CDR3 amino acid sequence and its V-gene family, and reads without a unique V-gene family were dropped. To address suspected cross-contamination and a sequencing artifact, a later analysis removed roughly 580 highly shared, low-generation-probability nucleotide sequences. A later analysis calculated a clonal expansion index for each public chain from normalized within-repertoire ranks of inferred template counts. In a later analysis, generation probabilities were computed using a VDJ recombination model fitted to out-of-frame rearrangements, and the results were checked against IGoR. A later analysis scored TCR-TCR, TCR-HLA and TCR-CMV co-occurrence with hypergeometric tests, applying a repertoire-size bias correction to TCR pairs. A later analysis estimated false discovery rates by permuting HLA or CMV assignments 20 times. In a later analysis, co-occurring TCRs were grouped using DBSCAN, and TCRdist sequence similarity was added for clustering within HLA-allele-positive subsets. Repertoires with fewer than 30,000 or more than 120,000 public chains were left out of co-occurrence clustering, as were a handful of repertoires with anomalous nucleotide sharing. What TCRdb holds here is the immuneACCESS table cut down to in-frame rearrangements. Part of the clones is not present; checked against another copy, under half of the missing clones reflect an unresolved V gene, and the others are unexplained. The V and J calls and clone size are taken from that table; D and trimming were inferred from the DNA. The sample data list approximately 280,000 clones, and 75% to 90% of these were observed just once. The biggest ten clones account for 3.5% to 4% of the sample.

The data stem from a study of cytomegalovirus exposure and HLA in healthy donors (dated by TCRdb to 2016 to 2017). Some background on the complete study: An earlier analysis of 550 to 700 of the donors reported about 250 Gb of sequence data and around 120 million unique TCR beta sequences from 150 million to 200 million T cells. An early release that covered approximately 600 HLA-typed donors contained around 300 gigabases of sequencing data and about 84 million unique TCR sequences. The T cell repertoires of under 750 subjects were profiled by immunosequencing and related to cytomegalovirus serostatus. Four to six DR-DQ haplotypes were handled as single units for association and clustering, since linkage in the cohort was strong. The study was designed to test whether signatures of past pathogen exposure could be identified by cataloging public T cell receptors. The later analysis used no new phenotypic data to find candidate immune exposures, relying instead on TCR beta sequences and their occurrence across donors. Genome-wide SNP genotypes for about 55% of the roughly 670 donors were used in a later genetic analysis, which treated that subset as a discovery cohort. Besides the first cohort of around 670 subjects, a separate validation cohort made up of 90 to 150 different subjects was used. Donor age, sex, ethnicity and CMV serostatus were compiled alongside the repertoire data. Typing coverage varied by locus: roughly 620-640 donors for A, B, C, DRB1 and DQB1; approximately 500 for DQA1; over 600 for DPA1; approximately 470 for DPB1. Among around 400 genotyped donors of the cohort, an average of 235,054 unique TCR beta nucleotide sequences were sequenced per donor, roughly 20% of them non-productive. To study patterns of TCR occurrence, a later analysis re-analyzed previously published TCR beta repertoires from 600 to 750 donors and added high-resolution HLA genotyping. All discovery cohort repertoires had been generated on a single sequencing platform. Both class I and class II loci were covered by HLA typing, at four-digit resolution. An earlier analysis of 500 to 650 of the donors applied high-throughput TCR beta sequencing to assess whether each TCR beta V gene segment acted as functional or pseudogenic. The genetic ancestry cluster associated with self-reported Caucasian donors included roughly 84% of the 300 to 400 genotyped donors. High-throughput TCR immunosequencing, statistical association of individual TCRs with disease status, and machine learning were combined to predict cytomegalovirus infection status.

Measured from the cysteine to the phenylalanine, the CDR3 is 15 residues long. The only DNA kept is the CDR3, 45 bases in frame from the first base. Points the paper makes about the study in general: Roughly uniform sequencing depth across donors was assumed in presence/absence analyses, although this assumption may not hold. A later analysis found that HLA-associated TCR beta chains were more clonally expanded and had lower generation probabilities than equally common non-associated chains. In an earlier analysis of some 500 of the donors, most TCR beta V segments appeared in productive rearrangements about 87% or about 30% of the time, broadly matching IMGT annotations. Correlated functional status among segregating V segments might reflect linkage disequilibrium, but an unknown experimental factor could not be ruled out. A total of 150 or so TCR beta chains were listed by the study as associated with cytomegalovirus. Most TCR sequences were observed very rarely across donors, whereas some public TCRs were present in many individuals. A group of highly shared sequence variants was considered likely to be a technical artifact of the sequencing pipeline. Immune exposure information for the cohort was limited to CMV serostatus. In a later genetic analysis, a missense DCLRE1C variant was associated with V-gene and J-gene trimming of TCR beta chains, and the association was replicated in an independent cohort. In a later analysis, most CMV-associated TCR beta chains were found to appear HLA-restricted, with HLA associations seemingly driven largely by CMV exposure. The earlier analysis of 587 of the donors excluded 15 to 20 rarely observed V segments, including chromosome 9 orphons, because counts were too low. Because HLA typing was unavailable for some donors at each locus, only the typed subset was used in association tests. Specific HLA alleles were associated with over 15,000 TCR beta sequences at a false discovery rate of 0.05 in a later analysis. Only TCR beta chains were sequenced in this cohort, and the absence of alpha or paired-chain data limited detectable features. According to the authors, the approach could potentially be generalized to other disease states and immunological phenotypes. In a later analysis, the rate of TCR association differed among HLA loci, with DRB1 alleles having the most associated TCRs and HLA-C alleles having the fewest. The classifier was reported to diagnose cytomegalovirus status with high specificity and sensitivity in both the original and validation cohorts. When HLA alleles, especially DR and DQ, strongly co-occurred, TCR associations were difficult to assign to individual alleles. According to a later analysis, parvovirus B19, influenza, CMV and Epstein-Barr virus appeared linked to several top co-occurrence clusters. Three of the identified cytomegalovirus-associated TCR beta chains were confirmed in vitro to be specific for cytomegalovirus antigens. A further reported finding was that TCR beta sequences accurately predicted the HLA-A and HLA-B alleles for most subjects in the first cohort. Some IMGT-functional V segments, including TRBV6-2 and TRBV6-3, could not be distinguished by the 87-base-pair reads and were therefore excluded. A later genetic analysis reported fewer N-insertions in productive TCRs among donors in an Asian-associated ancestry cluster than the approximately 700-donor mean.

In total, fewer than 750 healthy bone marrow donors made up the cohort. At the time of sampling, every cohort member was nominally healthy, though immune exposures that went unrecorded were likely present. The donor was CMV seropositive and was included in the group of approximately 300 seropositive cohort members. Each donor provided a peripheral blood sample, and peripheral blood mononuclear cells were used for TCR beta sequencing. Genomic DNA extraction from the blood cell samples was performed with the Qiagen DNeasy Blood Extraction Kit. The receptor comes from a man aged 40-55 years in good health and CMV-seropositive. The chain employs TRBV21-1 and TRBJ2-2; TRBD2, the table's D call, was not compared with the DNA. TRBV21-1 is noted as a pseudogene. The sample consisted of PBMCs. This receptor carries the CDR3 CASEASGSLAGELFF. The sequenced DNA is TGTGCCAGTGAGGCTAGCGGGAGTTTAGCCGGGGAGCTGTTTTTT.